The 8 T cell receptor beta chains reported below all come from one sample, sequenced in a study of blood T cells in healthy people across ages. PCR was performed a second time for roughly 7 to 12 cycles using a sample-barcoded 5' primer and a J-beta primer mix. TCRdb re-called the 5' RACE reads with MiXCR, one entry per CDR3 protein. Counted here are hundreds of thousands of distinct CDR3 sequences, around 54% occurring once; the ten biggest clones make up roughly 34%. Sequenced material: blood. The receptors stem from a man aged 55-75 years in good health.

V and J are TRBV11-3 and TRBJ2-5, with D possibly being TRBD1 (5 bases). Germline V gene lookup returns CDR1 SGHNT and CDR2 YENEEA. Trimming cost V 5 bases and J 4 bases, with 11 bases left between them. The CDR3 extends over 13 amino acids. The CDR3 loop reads CASSGSQGETQYF. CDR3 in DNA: TGTGCCAGCAGCGGGTCCCAGGGAGAGACCCAGTACTTC.

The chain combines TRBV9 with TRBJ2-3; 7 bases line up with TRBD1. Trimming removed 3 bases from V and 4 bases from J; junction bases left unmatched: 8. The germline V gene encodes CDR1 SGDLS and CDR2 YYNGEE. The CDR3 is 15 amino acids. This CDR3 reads CASSEGAGRADTQYF. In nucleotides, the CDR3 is TGTGCCAGCAGCGAGGGGGCAGGGCGAGCAGATACGCAGTATTTT.

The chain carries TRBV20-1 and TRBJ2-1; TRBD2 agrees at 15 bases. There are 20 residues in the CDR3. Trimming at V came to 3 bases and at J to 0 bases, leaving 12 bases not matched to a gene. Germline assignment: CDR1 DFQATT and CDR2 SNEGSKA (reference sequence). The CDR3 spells CSASFAPGLAGGSSYNEQFF. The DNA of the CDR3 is TGCAGTGCTAGTTTTGCTCCGGGACTAGCGGGGGGAAGCTCCTACAATGAGCAGTTCTTC.

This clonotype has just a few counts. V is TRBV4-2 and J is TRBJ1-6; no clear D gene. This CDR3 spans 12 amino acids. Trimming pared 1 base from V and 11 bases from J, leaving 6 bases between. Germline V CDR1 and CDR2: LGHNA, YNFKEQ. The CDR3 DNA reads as TGTGCCAGCAGCCAAGGTGGTACACCCCTCCACTTT. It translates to CASSQGGTPLHF.

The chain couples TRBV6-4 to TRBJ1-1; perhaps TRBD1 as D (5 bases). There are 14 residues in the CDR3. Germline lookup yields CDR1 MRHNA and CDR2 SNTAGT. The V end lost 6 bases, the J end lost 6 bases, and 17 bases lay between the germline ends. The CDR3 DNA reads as TGTGCCAGCAGCCCAAGACAGCCCCAACCTGAAGCTTTCTTT. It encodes CASSPRQPQPEAFF.

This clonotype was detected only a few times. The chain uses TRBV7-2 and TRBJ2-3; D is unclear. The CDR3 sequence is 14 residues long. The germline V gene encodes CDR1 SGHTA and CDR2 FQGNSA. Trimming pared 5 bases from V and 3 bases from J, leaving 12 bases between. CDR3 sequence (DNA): TGTGCCAGCAGCCAACTTATCAGGACAGATACGCAGTATTTT. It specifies CASSQLIRTDTQYF.

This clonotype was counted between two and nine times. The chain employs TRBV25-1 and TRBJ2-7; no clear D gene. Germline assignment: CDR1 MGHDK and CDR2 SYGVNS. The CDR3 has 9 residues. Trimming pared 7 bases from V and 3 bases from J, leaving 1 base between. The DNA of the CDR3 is TGTGCCAGCAACTACGAGCAGTACTTC. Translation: CASNYEQYF.

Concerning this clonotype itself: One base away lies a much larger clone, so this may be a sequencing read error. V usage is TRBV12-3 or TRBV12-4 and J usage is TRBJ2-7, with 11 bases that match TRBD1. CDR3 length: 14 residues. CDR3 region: CARSLGTGGYEQYF. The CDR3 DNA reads TGTGCCCGCAGTTTAGGGACAGGGGGCTACGAGCAGTACTTC.